The entry below gives a single T cell receptor beta chain sequence along with its context. The antigen it recognizes is unknown. No quality values exist for individual bases; no much larger clone is one base distant. From cysteine to phenylalanine, the CDR3 is 20 amino acids long. Kept here is only the CDR3 DNA, which spans 60 bases and is read in frame from base 1. According to the germline V gene, CDR1 reads SGHVS and CDR2 reads FQNEAQ. TCR beta CDR3 regions were amplified from RNA transcripts for repertoire sequencing. A first-round RT-PCR used HTBI primers with the Qiagen OneStep RT-PCR kit, followed by a second-round multiplex PCR, size selection and purification. Libraries were sequenced on an Illumina HiSeq2000 using paired-end 100 bp reads. The study's processing was this. SOAPnuke was used for read processing, and reads with adapters, uncalled bases, a mean Phred below 15, or no exact constant-primer or identifier match were discarded. COPE v1.2.5 was used to merge high-quality paired reads. Clonotypes were defined as unique nucleotide sequences and were aligned to IMGT TRB V, D and J references using MiTCR v1.1. The analysis was limited to V-J combinations with a frequency above 0.0001, which together covered over 98% of repertoires. For each V-J combination, a TCR clonal expansion and chaos score was defined as F50 clonal expansion divided by the chaos observed in the TCRdist matrix. Welch's t-statistics and random forest were used to reduce features to about 13 V-J combinations, which were fed into a naive Bayes classifier. Thyroid-blood repertoire similarity was quantified with the Morisita-Horn index. Starting from the raw public reads, TCRdb applied fastp trimming at Q25, assembled clones with MiXCR and retained in-frame beta chains. Identical CDR3 proteins give one entry, which carries the most common genes and DNA. TCRdb's processing, not the authors', yielded these V and J calls. Across this sample there are almost 750,000 distinct CDR3 sequences, with 35% to 50% seen only once. Of the sample, roughly 46% falls within the top ten clones.

Patients with ophthalmopathy had moderately to severely active disease, with a Clinical Activity Score of 3 or more, a NOSPECS grade of 4 or more, and a disease duration of less than 3 months. Patients were excluded if they had other autoimmune diseases, uncontrolled infections, pregnancy or lactation. Clinical symptoms, serum thyroxine, TRAb, thyroid ultrasound and orbital computed tomography formed the basis of the diagnosis. PBMCs were isolated from more than 8 ml of fresh peripheral blood by Ficoll-Paque density gradient centrifugation. Trizol reagent was used to extract the total RNA, and its quality was then checked on an Agilent 2100 Bioanalyzer. This record comes from a study of Graves' ophthalmopathy and Graves' hyperthyroidism (dated by TCRdb to about 2018). For context, the study as a whole: Peripheral blood was collected before any treatment was given, at the time of initial diagnosis. TCR beta repertoire signatures were used to distinguish Graves' ophthalmopathy from Graves' hyperthyroidism and to predict progression to ophthalmopathy. In total, around 130 blood samples were TCR-sequenced: approximately 42 ophthalmopathy, about 75 hyperthyroidism and roughly 17 hyperthyroidism-to-ophthalmopathy patients. To explore V-J signatures that separate ophthalmopathy from hyperthyroidism, a discovery set of around 97 patients was enrolled, consisting of about 45 with ophthalmopathy and around 57 with stable hyperthyroidism. An independent validation cohort was composed of 18 hyperthyroidism patients and some 16 patients who later progressed from hyperthyroidism to ophthalmopathy. T-cell repertoires of thyroid tissue and blood were compared in over five hyperthyroidism patients. Following sample collection, hyperthyroidism patients were given methimazole at a starting dose of 30 mg daily, and ophthalmopathy patients were given high-dose intravenous methylprednisolone.

Findings and caveats that apply to the study as a whole: Sample size was not predetermined statistically, and investigators were not blinded to group allocation. In validation, the model predicted ophthalmopathy progression with 55% to 71% sensitivity and 72% to 80% specificity; fewer than 15 predicted patients were CT-confirmed with GO in a median of around 6.5 months. Most expanded thyroid clonotypes with frequency above 0.001 were also detected in blood, suggesting blood repertoires may reflect the thyroid immune response. The 13-signature model separated ophthalmopathy from stable hyperthyroidism with 85% to 90% sensitivity and approximately 81% specificity in cross-validation, and 80%/75% in the test set.

The sequence is built from TRBV7-8 and TRBJ2-7; 12 central bases correspond to TRBD2. The J call may be wrong; the DNA end is better matched by TRBJ2-1. The TCR was taken from an adult man with Graves' ophthalmopathy. The sequencing input was peripheral blood. The CDR3 protein is CASSSPRTSGASASYNEQFF. The bases are TGTGCCAGCAGCAGCCCCCGGACTAGCGGGGCGTCTGCCTCCTACAATGAGCAGTTCTTC.